Each of the 16 T cell receptor beta chains below was sequenced from the same sample in a study of ipilimumab plus nivolumab after autologous stem cell transplantation. This table comes from immunoSEQ multiplex PCR, and its TCRdb copy is limited to in-frame clones, with some not included. The profile shows roughly 23,000 clones, over 65% of them singletons. The sequencing here drew on PBMCs, taken in a trial of ipilimumab plus nivolumab as post-transplant consolidation. Every receptor here comes from a male donor with diffuse large B-cell lymphoma.

The CDR3 protein is CASSDAGAYGYTF. CDR3 DNA: TGTGCCAGCAGTGACGCGGGGGCCTATGGCTACACCTTC. The chain employs TRBV2 and TRBJ1-2; D might be TRBD1 (6 bases). V shed 3 bases and J shed 4 bases, with 9 bases lying between them. Germline V gives CDR1 SNHLY, CDR2 FYNNEI. The CDR3 totals 13 residues.

This clone was observed a single time. The rearrangement joins TRBV9 to TRBJ2-2; D gene unclear. Germline CDR1 and CDR2: SGDLS and YYNGEE. V lost 3 bases and J lost 2, with 8 bases in between. The CDR3 runs to 14 residues. The CDR3 DNA reads as TGTGCCAGCAGCGAAGCTACAAACACCGGGGAGCTGTTTTTT. Translating it yields CASSEATNTGELFF.

The chain couples TRBV5-4 to TRBJ1-2; 9 bases fit TRBD1. The trim removed 3 bases at V and 4 bases at J, leaving 7 bases unmatched. This CDR3 has 15 amino acids. Germline V gives CDR1 SGHNT, CDR2 YYREEE (reference sequence). The CDR3 DNA reads as TGTGCCAGCAGCTGGAACCCGGGACAGGGCTATGGCTACACCTTC. This gives the protein CASSWNPGQGYGYTF.

This chain joins TRBV15 and TRBJ2-7; 10 bases fit TRBD2. The CDR3 is made up of 16 amino acids. The germline gives CDR1 LNHNV, CDR2 YYDKDF (reference sequence). V gave up 6 bases and J gave up 3 bases; unmatched junction bases: 11. CDR3: CATSRSAGGVIYEQYF. In nucleotides, the CDR3 is TGTGCCACCAGTCGATCAGCGGGAGGGGTTATCTACGAGCAGTACTTC.

The chain links TRBV5-8 to TRBJ1-2, with 9 nucleotides matching TRBD1. CDR3 length: 13 residues. Germline V gene lookup returns CDR1 SGHTS and CDR2 YDEGEE. V shed 1 base and J 8 bases; nucleotides not matched to a gene: 3. In DNA, the CDR3 is TGTGCCAGCAGCTTGACAGGGGGCCAGGGCTACACCTTC. Translated, it gives CASSLTGGQGYTF. Full variable domain (outside the CDR3, taken from reference TRBV5-8 and TRBJ1-2): EAGVTQSPTHLIKTRGQQATLRCSPISGHTSVYWYQQALGLGLQFLLWYDEGEERNRGNFPPRFSGRQFPNYSSELNVNALELEDSALYLCASSLTGGQGYTFGSGTRLTVV.

The genes are TRBV6-5 and TRBJ2-7, with 10 bases aligning to TRBD1. The trim removed 8 bases at V and 6 bases at J, leaving 4 bases unmatched. The CDR3 extends over 12 amino acids. The V gene's germline CDR1 is MNHEY and CDR2 SVGAGI. The DNA for the CDR3 is TGTGCCAGCGGACAGGGGGAGGGCGAGCAGTACTTC. This codes for CASGQGEGEQYF.

V usage is TRBV6-5 and J usage is TRBJ1-1; the D gene is possibly TRBD1 (5 bases). V lost 2 bases and J 2 bases, leaving 12 bases between the germline ends. The germline V gene has CDR1 MNHEY and CDR2 SVGAGI. The CDR3 runs 15 residues. This CDR3 is CASSYRARVNTEAFF. In nucleotides, the CDR3 is TGTGCCAGCAGTTACAGGGCCAGGGTAAACACTGAAGCTTTCTTT.

V is TRBV6-5 and J is TRBJ1-4; D remains ambiguous. The CDR3 runs 13 residues. Germline values: CDR1 MNHEY, CDR2 SVGAGI. V was clipped by 6 bases and J by 6 bases, with 11 bases between them. The CDR3 DNA follows: TGTGCCAGCAGACTGGATGGAGATGAAAAACTGTTTTTT. Residues: CASRLDGDEKLFF.

The chain employs TRBV4-1 and TRBJ1-6; D not resolved. Trimming pared 0 bases from V and 9 bases from J, leaving 15 bases between. In germline, CDR1 is MGHRA, CDR2 YSYEKL. The CDR3 covers 16 residues. The CDR3 DNA reads TGCGCCAGCAGCCAAGACGGGAGGCAGGATGGTTCACCCCTCCACTTT. Translated: CASSQDGRQDGSPLHF.

V and J are TRBV5-5 and TRBJ2-1; D uncertain. The CDR3 has 16 residues. V lost 1 base, J lost 2 bases, and 13 bases lay in between. Germline V gene sequence: CDR1 SGHKS, CDR2 YYEKEE (reference sequence). The CDR3 sequence: CASSLSPETTYNEQFF. CDR3 in DNA: TGTGCCAGCAGCTTGTCTCCGGAAACGACCTACAATGAGCAGTTCTTC.

The V gene is TRBV5-1, the J gene TRBJ2-3, with TRBD1 as a possible D gene (5 bases). This CDR3 has 16 residues. Germline V gene sequence: CDR1 SGHRS, CDR2 YFSETQ. V was clipped by 1 base and J by 1 base, with 13 bases between them. The CDR3 bases are TGCGCCAGCAGCTTGAGTATAGGGGCGGGCACAGATACGCAGTATTTT. Protein sequence: CASSLSIGAGTDTQYF.

The chain uses TRBV7-2 and TRBJ1-1, with D unclear. CDR1 is SGHTA and CDR2 is FQGNSA in the germline V gene. The CDR3 has 16 residues. V lost 5 bases and J lost 2, with 18 bases in between. The CDR3 sequence: CASSHGVVRRNTEAFF. The CDR3 coding sequence is TGTGCCAGCAGCCACGGCGTCGTGAGGCGAAACACTGAAGCTTTCTTT.

The rearrangement joins TRBV5-6 to TRBJ2-5; the match to TRBD1 covers 8 bases. The CDR3 runs 16 residues. Germline V gene lookup returns CDR1 SGHDT and CDR2 YYEEEE. Losses at the gene ends were 2 bases for V and 6 bases for J; bases not matched to a gene: 12. CDR3 region: CASSFPPWTGMKTQYF. Here the CDR3 DNA reads TGTGCCAGCAGCTTTCCTCCCTGGACAGGGATGAAGACCCAGTACTTC.

This clone was detected a few times. The chain links TRBV29-1 to TRBJ2-3; D is uncertain. In germline, CDR1 is SQVTM, CDR2 ANQGSEA. CDR3 length: 15 residues. V lost 5 bases and J 0 bases, leaving 15 bases between the germline ends. This chain's CDR3 is CSVQGPFISTDTQYF. CDR3 in DNA: TGCAGCGTTCAAGGACCTTTCATTAGCACAGATACGCAGTATTTT.

The chain recombines TRBV7-9 with TRBJ2-3, with no clear D. The CDR3 is 12 amino acids. Trimming shortened V by 2 bases and J by 6 bases, and 6 bases separated the two germline ends. Germline CDR1 SEHNR, CDR2 FQNEAQ (reference sequence). CDR3: CASSLSQDTQYF. The CDR3 DNA is TGTGCCAGCAGCTTATCCCAGGATACGCAGTATTTT.

To note about this clone: Other DNA sequences in this specimen translate into the identical CDR3. The rearrangement joins TRBV10-3 to TRBJ1-1; 7 bases map to TRBD1. The trim removed 3 bases at V and 4 bases at J, leaving 5 bases unmatched. This CDR3 has 14 amino acids. Germline CDR1 reads ENHRY; CDR2 reads SYGVKD. In nucleotides, the CDR3 is TGTGCCATCAGTGAAGTGGAGGGGGCCACTGAAGCTTTCTTT. Translation gives CAISEVEGATEAFF.